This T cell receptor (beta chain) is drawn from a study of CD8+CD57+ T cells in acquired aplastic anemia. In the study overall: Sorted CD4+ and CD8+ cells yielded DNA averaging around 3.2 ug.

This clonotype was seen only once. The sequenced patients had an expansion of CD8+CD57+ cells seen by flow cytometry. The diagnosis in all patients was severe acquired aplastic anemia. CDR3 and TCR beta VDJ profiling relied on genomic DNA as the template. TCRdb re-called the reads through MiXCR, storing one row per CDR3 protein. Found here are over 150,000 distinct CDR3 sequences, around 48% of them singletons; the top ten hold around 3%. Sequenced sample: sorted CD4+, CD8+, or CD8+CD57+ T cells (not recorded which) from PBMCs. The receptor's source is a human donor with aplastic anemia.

Here the CDR3 reads CASSLRGQKSPGSYEQYF. The CDR3 DNA follows: TGCGCCAGCAGCTTGAGGGGACAGAAGAGCCCTGGCTCCTACGAGCAGTACTTC. The chain carries TRBV5-1 and TRBJ2-7; 7 bases are a match to TRBD1. The CDR3 has 18 residues. V was clipped by 1 base and J by 0 bases; unmatched bases: 13. The germline CDR1 and CDR2 sequences are SGHRS and YFSETQ.